By share, the clone carrying this TCR beta chain ranks as medium-sized (0.01 to 0.1%). Antigen unknown. The library was built for alpha chains, so this beta chain is an off-target read and its size means little. Time point specified: sample taken at primary tumor resection. Whole RNA, which was extracted from tumor, nontumor lung tissue or frozen PBMC, was sequenced without any cell sorting. The sample comes from a study of spatial heterogeneity in lung cancer. Overall study: Raw-read counts averaged over ten per unique TCR and UMI combination.

Broader study findings: How many expanded intratumoral alpha and beta TCRs were present tracked the tumor mutation count, which was a count of nonsynonymous mutations.

TCRdb reprocessed the 5' RACE reads with MiXCR, giving one entry per CDR3 protein. The sample contains some 1,400 distinct CDR3 sequences, roughly 13% of which appear only once. The source is a female donor with early-stage non-small cell lung cancer. Here the sequenced sample was lung tumor tissue, taken at surgery.

CDR3 in DNA: TGCGCCAGCAGCCAGGGAGCCACAGATACGCAGTATTTT. It codes for CASSQGATDTQYF. The chain has TRBV4-3 and TRBJ2-3, with a tentative D call TRBD2 (5 bases). Germline CDR1 LGHNA, CDR2 YSLEER. The V end lost 3 bases, the J end lost 2 bases, and 6 bases lay between the germline ends. This CDR3 is built from 13 residues.